The 31 T cell receptor beta chains listed next were all sequenced from one sample in a study of blood T cell repertoires in COVID-19. Sequencing was performed with immunoSEQ multiplex PCR; in TCRdb, only in-frame clones are kept and a portion is missing. The sample has under 250,000 clones, 80% to 85% seen once; the top ten hold 2.3%. The specimen was peripheral blood. The receptors stem from a woman aged 55 to 70 with acute or convalescent COVID-19.

The chain combines TRBV6-1 with TRBJ1-1, with D perhaps matching TRBD1 (5 bases). Germline assignment: CDR1 MNHNS and CDR2 SASEGT. The V end lost 3 bases, the J end lost 1 base, and 12 bases lay between the germline ends. The length of the CDR3 is 15 residues. This CDR3 is CASSDEGRGNTEAFF. Written as DNA, the CDR3 is TGTGCCAGCAGTGACGAGGGGAGGGGGAACACTGAAGCTTTCTTT.

This clone was counted a few times. This chain links TRBV7-2 with TRBJ1-2; perhaps TRBD1 as D (6 bases). The CDR3 has 17 residues. V was shortened by 5 bases and J by 3 bases, with 22 bases between the two germline ends. The germline V gene encodes CDR1 SGHTA and CDR2 FQGNSA. CDR3 amino acids: CASSPAPLQGSDYGYTF. The CDR3 coding sequence is TGTGCCAGCAGCCCAGCCCCCCTGCAGGGGTCCGACTATGGCTACACCTTC.

V and J are TRBV19 and TRBJ2-3; TRBD2 matches 9 bases. This CDR3 has 16 amino acids. Germline CDR1 LNHDA, CDR2 SQIVND (reference sequence). V trimming: 5 bases; J trimming: 0 bases; junction bases outside the gene matches: 6. The CDR3 protein is CASSRAGGISTDTQYF. The CDR3, as DNA: TGTGCCAGTAGTCGGGCGGGGGGGATTAGCACAGATACGCAGTATTTT. The whole variable domain, remainder taken from reference TRBV19 and TRBJ2-3, is DGGITQSPKYLFRKEGQNVTLSCEQNLNHDAMYWYRQDPGQGLRLIYYSQIVNDFQKGDIAEGYSVSREKKESFPLTVTSAQKNPTAFYLCASSRAGGISTDTQYFGPGTRLTVL.

The gene calls are TRBV2 and TRBJ1-2; possible D gene TRBD1, 6 bases. The CDR3 is made up of 14 amino acids. V was trimmed by 6 bases and J by 2 bases, leaving 13 bases between them. Per the germline V gene, CDR1 is SNHLY and CDR2 is FYNNEI. The CDR3 here is CASREDSINYGYTF. CDR3 coding DNA: TGTGCCAGCAGGGAGGACAGTATAAACTATGGCTACACCTTC.

The rearrangement joins TRBV27 to TRBJ2-2; 13 bases fit TRBD2. With 4 bases clipped from V and 4 bases from J, the junction kept 12 bases outside the gene matches. CDR1 MNHEY and CDR2 SMNVEV come from the germline V gene (reference sequence). The length of the CDR3 is 19 residues. The CDR3 sequence: CASSSSTSGGKSSTGELFF. The CDR3 DNA sequence: TGTGCCAGCAGTTCCTCGACTAGCGGGGGGAAGTCGTCCACCGGGGAGCTGTTTTTT.

This chain connects TRBV27 to TRBJ2-7; D is possibly TRBD2 (5 bases). Germline loops: CDR1 MNHEY, CDR2 SMNVEV (reference sequence). V was shortened by 2 bases and J by 5 bases, with 16 bases between the two germline ends. The CDR3 contains 15 residues. The CDR3 region is CASSLPRTDGDEQYF. DNA for the CDR3: TGTGCCAGCAGTTTACCCCGGACGGACGGGGACGAGCAGTACTTC.

The chain links TRBV6-6 to TRBJ1-6; TRBD1 might be the D (5 bases). The CDR3 contains 13 residues. Germline values: CDR1 MNHNY, CDR2 SVGAGI (reference sequence). Trimming cost V 8 bases and J 7 bases, with 12 bases left between them. The CDR3 sequence is CASARVRNSPLHF. The DNA of the CDR3 is TGTGCCAGCGCCAGGGTTCGGAATTCACCCCTCCACTTT.

This rearrangement joins TRBV9 to TRBJ1-2; 11 bases agree with TRBD1. J gave up 7 bases and V 4 bases, and 6 bases lay outside the gene matches. Germline CDR1 is SGDLS and CDR2 is YYNGEE. This CDR3 spans 14 amino acids. DNA of the CDR3: TGTGCCAGCAGCCCAGGACAGGGGGCCTTTGGCTACACCTTC. It yields the protein CASSPGQGAFGYTF.

Here the CDR3 DNA reads TGTGCCAGCAGTTACTACTTGGGTCCCACTGAAGCTTTCTTT. This gives the protein CASSYYLGPTEAFF. The chain combines TRBV5-4 with TRBJ1-1; no clear D. There are 14 residues in the CDR3. Germline V lookup: CDR1 SGHNT, CDR2 YYREEE (reference sequence). Trimming took 5 bases from V and 4 from J, leaving 15 bases between them. The complete variable domain, with remaining parts taken from reference TRBV5-4 and TRBJ1-1, reads ETGVTQSPTHLIKTRGQQVTLRCSSQSGHNTVSWYQQALGQGPQFIFQYYREEENGRGNFPPRFSGLQFPNYSSELNVNALELDDSALYLCASSYYLGPTEAFFGQGTRLTVV.

The rearrangement uses TRBV10-3 and TRBJ2-7; TRBD1 aligns across 10 bases. Looked up from germline, CDR1 is ENHRY and CDR2 is SYGVKD. V dropped 10 bases and J dropped 1; count of bases not matched to a gene: 10. This CDR3 has 15 residues. The CDR3 region has the DNA TGTGCCACCAAACCCGGGACAGGGGCATCCTACGAGCAGTACTTC. Translating gives CATKPGTGASYEQYF.

This clone came up once. The chain joins TRBV19 to TRBJ1-4; D is perhaps TRBD1 (5 bases). Trimming removed 5 bases from V and 7 bases from J, with 8 bases in between. The CDR3 length is 12 residues. Per germline, CDR1 LNHDA and CDR2 SQIVND (reference sequence). The CDR3 sequence is CASSPRAEKLFF. The CDR3 DNA reads as TGTGCCAGTAGTCCCAGGGCTGAAAAACTGTTTTTT.

This rearrangement joins TRBV28 to TRBJ1-1; 8 bases are shared with TRBD1. The CDR3 is 15 residues long. The germline CDR1 and CDR2 sequences are MDHEN and SYDVKM. Losses at the gene ends were 6 bases for V and 0 bases for J; bases not matched to a gene: 6. CDR3 in DNA: TGTGCCAGCAGGTCTAAGACAGGGGTGAACACTGAAGCTTTCTTT. Translation: CASRSKTGVNTEAFF.

This clone was recorded only once. This chain uses TRBV2 with TRBJ2-5, with 10 bases fitting TRBD1. This CDR3 contains 15 residues. V lost 5 bases and J lost 4; bases outside the gene matches: 7. CDR1 is SNHLY and CDR2 is FYNNEI in the germline V gene. CDR3 residues: CASSFDRGRTETQYF. DNA of the CDR3: TGTGCCAGCAGTTTCGACAGGGGGCGTACAGAGACCCAGTACTTC. Filled out from reference TRBV2 and TRBJ2-5, the complete variable domain reads EPEVTQTPSHQVTQMGQEVILRCVPISNHLYFYWYRQILGQKVEFLVSFYNNEISEKSEIFDDQFSVERPDGSNFTLKIRSTKLEDSAMYFCASSFDRGRTETQYFGPGTRLLVL.

The chain is built from TRBV6-1 and TRBJ1-1, with a possible D match to TRBD1 (5 bases). V gave up 2 bases and J gave up 8 bases, with 18 bases separating them. Germline V gives CDR1 MNHNS, CDR2 SASEGT. This CDR3 region has 15 residues. The CDR3 sequence is CASSEPGRPPGEAFF. DNA for the CDR3: TGTGCCAGCAGTGAACCCGGCAGACCCCCAGGGGAAGCTTTCTTT.

This chain joins TRBV29-1 and TRBJ2-3; TRBD2 aligns across 9 bases. The V and J ends lost 7 bases and 1 base, in that order; junction bases with no gene match: 6. This CDR3 is built from 14 residues. CDR1 SQVTM and CDR2 ANQGSEA come from the germline V gene. The CDR3 nucleotides are TGCAGCGCCGACGCTAGCGGGGGCACAGATACGCAGTATTTT. Amino acids: CSADASGGTDTQYF.

This rearrangement joins TRBV30 to TRBJ1-2; 7 positions match TRBD1. Germline assignment: CDR1 GTSNPN and CDR2 SVGIG (reference sequence). The ends lost 3 bases at V and 4 bases at J; junction bases unmatched: 11. The CDR3 spans 15 residues. The CDR3 spells CAWRPDRYRSYGYTF. CDR3 bases: TGTGCCTGGAGGCCGGACAGGTACCGAAGCTATGGCTACACCTTC.

This clone was seen more than once but under ten times. The chain recombines TRBV7-2 with TRBJ2-1, with TRBD2 matching 10 bases. The CDR3 is made up of 16 amino acids. The V gene end was trimmed by 5 bases and the J gene end by 4 bases; junction bases not matched to a gene: 8. Germline V gene lookup returns CDR1 SGHTA and CDR2 FQGNSA. CDR3 protein: CASSGQLAGRYNEQFF. As DNA, the CDR3 is TGTGCCAGCAGCGGCCAACTAGCGGGGCGGTACAATGAGCAGTTCTTC. The full variable domain, in which reference TRBV7-2 and TRBJ2-1 provide the parts outside the CDR3, is GAGVSQSPSNKVTEKGKDVELRCDPISGHTALYWYRQSLGQGLEFLIYFQGNSAPDKSGLPSDRFSAERTGGSVSTLTIQRTQQEDSAVYLCASSGQLAGRYNEQFFGPGTRLTVL.

V gene TRBV6-5 combines with J gene TRBJ1-1; D not resolved. V was cut by 0 bases and J by 11 bases, with 13 bases left in between. This CDR3 contains 13 residues. CDR1 and CDR2 from the germline V gene are MNHEY and SVGAGI. The CDR3 protein is CASSYSAGYNAFF. The CDR3 region has the DNA TGTGCCAGCAGTTACTCGGCAGGTTATAATGCTTTCTTT.

This sequence joins TRBV5-5 and TRBJ2-7, with 8 bases fitting TRBD2. V lost 2 bases, J lost 0 bases, and 13 bases stayed unmatched. The V gene's germline CDR1 is SGHKS and CDR2 YYEKEE (reference sequence). The CDR3 extends over 18 amino acids. The CDR3 here is CASSFGGGSPSDSYEQYF. CDR3 nucleotide sequence: TGTGCCAGCAGCTTCGGCGGGGGGTCTCCGTCCGACTCCTACGAGCAGTACTTC.

The chain employs TRBV28 and TRBJ2-5, with D hard to call. This CDR3 comprises 13 residues. V lost 7 bases and J 0 bases, leaving 9 bases between the germline ends. Germline V gene data show CDR1 as MDHEN and CDR2 as SYDVKM. The CDR3 spells CASINRDQETQYF. The CDR3 DNA is TGTGCCAGCATCAATCGGGACCAAGAGACCCAGTACTTC. Variable domain in full (rest from reference TRBV28 and TRBJ2-5): DVKVTQSSRYLVKRTGEKVFLECVQDMDHENMFWYRQDPGLGLRLIYFSYDVKMKEKGDIPEGYSVSREKKERFSLILESASTNQTSMYLCASINRDQETQYFGPGTRLLVL.

The chain recombines TRBV4-1 with TRBJ1-1, with 7 bases fitting TRBD1. CDR3 size: 15 residues. J lost 0 bases, V lost 4 bases, and 5 bases had no gene match. Germline V gene sequence: CDR1 MGHRA, CDR2 YSYEKL. CDR3 sequence reads: CASSRSGQMNTEAFF. The CDR3 DNA reads TGCGCCAGCAGCCGATCGGGACAGATGAACACTGAAGCTTTCTTT.

The V and J genes are TRBV6-5 and TRBJ1-6; 11 positions match TRBD1. CDR3 length equals 14 residues. The ends lost 5 bases at V and 9 bases at J; junction bases unmatched: 3. The germline CDR1 and CDR2 sequences are MNHEY and SVGAGI. The CDR3 loop reads CASSRTGGGSPLHF. As DNA, the CDR3 is TGTGCCAGCAGTCGGACAGGGGGCGGTTCACCCCTCCACTTT.

The rearrangement uses TRBV3-1 (or the pseudogene TRBV3-2) and TRBJ2-3; a weak D match, TRBD2 (5 bases). The V end was cut by 5 bases, the J end by 2 bases, with 11 bases between. This CDR3 has 14 residues. CDR1 and CDR2 from the germline V gene are LGHDT and YNNKEL (reference sequence). The CDR3 is CASSIGLHTDTQYF. CDR3 nucleotides: TGTGCCAGCAGCATTGGACTTCACACAGATACGCAGTATTTT.

V and J are TRBV2 and TRBJ1-2; 8 nucleotides line up with TRBD1. Germline loops: CDR1 SNHLY, CDR2 FYNNEI. The CDR3 length is 14 residues. After removal of 6 bases from V and 4 bases from J, the junction contained 7 bases not matched to a gene. The CDR3 loop is CASRTGDSGYGYTF. The CDR3 region has the DNA TGTGCCAGCAGGACAGGGGATAGTGGCTATGGCTACACCTTC.

This clone was counted once. The chain links TRBV14 to TRBJ1-6; 7 bases align to TRBD1. Germline V gives CDR1 SGHDN, CDR2 FVKESK. J was trimmed by 4 bases and V by 4 bases; bases with no gene match: 4. The CDR3 is made up of 15 amino acids. The DNA of the CDR3 is TGTGCCAGCAGCCCCCGGACAGGATATAATTCACCCCTCCACTTT. It is translated as CASSPRTGYNSPLHF.

There are a few counts of this clone. This chain connects TRBV27 to TRBJ1-2; a weak D match, TRBD1 (6 bases). Trimming left V 8 bases short and J 7 bases short, with 14 bases between. There are 12 residues in the CDR3. In germline, CDR1 is MNHEY, CDR2 SMNVEV (reference sequence). The CDR3 here is CASGQGLSGYTF. The DNA of the CDR3 is TGTGCCAGCGGGCAGGGGTTGTCTGGCTACACCTTC.

This chain uses TRBV4-2 with TRBJ2-1, with TRBD2 matching 11 bases. The CDR3 length is 16 residues. Looked up from germline, CDR1 is LGHNA and CDR2 is YNFKEQ. The junction had 10 bases not matched to a gene; V was cut back by 4 bases and J by 8 bases. The CDR3 DNA reads as TGTGCCAGCAGCCGATACCTAGCGGGGGGTAGGGATGAGCAGTTCTTC. Its protein is CASSRYLAGGRDEQFF.

The chain carries TRBV11-2 and TRBJ2-1; D not resolved. The V gene's germline CDR1 is SGHAT and CDR2 FQNNGV. The CDR3 length is 13 residues. Trimming left V 5 bases short and J 4 bases short, with 9 bases between. CDR3 amino acids: CASSRTSYNEQFF. The CDR3 DNA is TGTGCCAGCAGCAGAACAAGTTACAATGAGCAGTTCTTC.

V is TRBV19 and J is TRBJ1-2; 8 bases line up with TRBD1. Germline assignment: CDR1 LNHDA and CDR2 SQIVND (reference sequence). This CDR3 is 15 amino acids long. With V trimmed by 4 bases and J by 4 bases, 8 bases remained unmatched. DNA of the CDR3: TGTGCCAGTAGTACCTCTTGGACAGGGAGCTATGGCTACACCTTC. It translates to CASSTSWTGSYGYTF.

This clone was seen once. The chain couples TRBV2 to TRBJ2-3; TRBD2 matches at 9 bases. Germline CDR1 and CDR2: SNHLY and FYNNEI. With 6 bases clipped from V and 3 bases from J, the junction kept 4 bases outside the gene matches. The length of the CDR3 is 14 residues. The chain's CDR3 is CASRAGGLTDTQYF. The CDR3 DNA is TGTGCCAGCAGGGCGGGGGGGCTTACAGATACGCAGTATTTT.

This chain connects TRBV5-5 to TRBJ1-2; weak D call: TRBD1 (5 bases). The length of the CDR3 is 15 residues. The germline V and J ends were trimmed by 0 bases and 1 base, with 10 bases remaining between them. CDR1 and CDR2 from the germline V gene are SGHKS and YYEKEE (reference sequence). The CDR3 DNA is TGTGCCAGCAGCTTGGCAGGGCGGAGTAACTATGGCTACACCTTC. This translates into CASSLAGRSNYGYTF.